This record concerns one T cell receptor beta chain sequence. Its antigen remains unidentified. Per-base quality was not reported, and no clone a single base away is much larger than it. In the same sample, other DNA sequences code for this CDR3. The sample belongs to a study of shared clonotypes between healthy human individuals (dated by TCRdb to 2018 to 2020). Turning to the overall study: The cohort comprised a couple of women and three men aged 18 to 49 years. To increase sequencing depth and limit assay-specific biases, different laboratories used diverse techniques to prepare libraries and sequence TCR repertoires. Per donor, leukapheresis produced somewhere between about 0.94 and 9.5 billion PBMCs. Per donor, three plates each were used for CD4 naive and CD4 memory, two for CD8 naive, and one for CD8 memory. To estimate repertoire size and how much clonotypes are shared between individuals, the study performed deep sequencing of blood TCR repertoires from about 5 healthy adults. The full study reports these points: Sampling was restricted to blood, and TCR repertoires in tissues likely differ from the TCR repertoires found in blood. Pairwise subsampling led to the expectation that sequencing depth would affect the degree of clonotype sharing among donors. Rarefaction of sorted-subset datasets indicated incomplete sequencing despite the large sequencing depth. The genetic and exposure-history diversity represented was limited by the small number of donors. Higher generation probabilities were observed for clonotypes shared by all four sorted-subset donors than for non-shared clonotypes. When a handful of donors were compared, the shared fraction of clonotypes was roughly 4.8% for naive CD4, roughly 3.3% for naive CD8, 2% to 2.5% for memory CD4, and about 0.36% for memory CD8. Naive subsets generally had larger estimated clonotype richness than memory subsets did.

Using the deep immunoSEQ assay, multiplex PCR amplified TCR CDR3 regions from genomic DNA. Extracted genomic DNA from each cell subset was spread evenly across all wells of several immunoSEQ 96-well plates, with each plate serving as a replicate. Each replicate PCR for sorted subsets received about 210 ng genomic DNA, equal to about 30,000 T cell genomes. Purified libraries were quantified with a Qubit 3.0 fluorometer, sized on a Bioanalyzer 2100, and re-quantified with the KAPA Library Quantification kit. Every immunoSEQ 96-well plate was sequenced on a dedicated single-read 150-cycle Illumina NextSeq 550 flow cell. In the paper's pipeline: Because only junctional sequences without quality scores were contained in the immunoSEQ output, filtering matching that applied to full-length reads could not be performed. To assign V/J genes and CDR3, sequences were annotated using PyIR, a Python wrapper for IgBLAST v1.9, with IMGT germline references. Reads with weak V/J assignments (E-value above 1e-6), missing CDR3, stop codons, out-of-frame junctions, or ambiguous translated residues were removed. V3J clonotypes were defined as sequences sharing an identical inferred V gene, J gene, and CDR3 amino acid sequence. Percentage overlap between repertoires was computed as shared unique clonotypes divided by the size of the smaller repertoire. Three approaches were used to assess repertoire richness: RTK rarefaction, the Chao1 estimator, and Recon v2.1 estimates of unobserved clonotypes. Generation probabilities were computed with OLGA for all TCRbeta clonotypes obtained by the gDNA method from four donors. Entries here come from immuneACCESS through TCRdb and include only in-frame sequences with V and J called. Some clones fail to appear in such tables; in the studies checked, an unresolved V gene covers under half of the shortfall, and the cause of the remainder is unknown. V, J and clone size were drawn from that table, and D and trimming were deduced from the DNA. This sample has about 2.1 million clones in its table, and 90% to 95% of those were observed once. Of the sample, about 1.7% falls within the top ten clones.

Looking up the germline V gene yields CDR1 SGHVS and CDR2 FNYEAQ. V loses 2 bases of germline sequence and J loses 1 base, and the interval between the two ends is 6 bases. The CDR3 runs 13 amino acids, cysteine and phenylalanine included. Kept here is only the CDR3 DNA, which spans 39 bases and is read in frame from base 1. CD8 naive samples were CD45RO-negative cells positively selected for CCR7, giving a CD45RA+CCR7+ population that excluded TemRA cells. Healthy HIV-negative adults with no recently reported acute infections or vaccinations were included as donors. Every donor was a Caucasian adult living in Nashville, Tennessee, USA. Blood was collected by leukapheresis, and PBMCs were isolated by Ficoll-Histopaque density gradient centrifugation and then cryopreserved in liquid nitrogen vapor phase. Purity and quantity of every magnetically sorted T cell population were checked by analytical flow cytometry. Genomic DNA was isolated from every sorted fraction and measured by UV absorbance on a Nanodrop 2000c.

Recombination joined TRBV7-6 with TRBJ2-7; too little of a D gene remains to name it. The sequenced sample consisted of naive CD8+ T cells from PBMCs. According to the study, the label for this sample's cell subset or site signals: CD45RA+CCR7+. The clonotype originates from a young man in good health. Some clones in this sample may be carry-over from other donors' samples. CDR3 sequence: CASSLSVSYEQYF. The DNA reads TGTGCCAGCAGCTTATCAGTATCCTACGAGCAGTACTTC.